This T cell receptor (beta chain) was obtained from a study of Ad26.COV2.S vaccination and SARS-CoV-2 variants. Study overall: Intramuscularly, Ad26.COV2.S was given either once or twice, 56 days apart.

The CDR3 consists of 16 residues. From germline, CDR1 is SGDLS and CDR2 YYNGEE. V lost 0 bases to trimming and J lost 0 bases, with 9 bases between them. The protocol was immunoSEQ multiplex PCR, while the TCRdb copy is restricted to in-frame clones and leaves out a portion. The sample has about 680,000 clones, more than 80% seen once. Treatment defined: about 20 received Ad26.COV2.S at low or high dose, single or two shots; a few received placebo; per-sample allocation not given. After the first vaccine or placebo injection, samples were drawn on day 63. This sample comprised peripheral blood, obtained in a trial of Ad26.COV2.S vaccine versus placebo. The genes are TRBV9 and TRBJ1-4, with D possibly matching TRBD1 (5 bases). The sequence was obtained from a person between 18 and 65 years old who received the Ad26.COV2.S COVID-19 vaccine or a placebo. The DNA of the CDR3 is TGTGCCAGCAGCGTAGTACCGACAGCAACTAATGAAAAACTGTTTTTT. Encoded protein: CASSVVPTATNEKLFF.